Sequencing of this T cell receptor (beta chain) was carried out in a study of cytomegalovirus exposure and HLA in healthy donors. About this clone: Its cognate antigen is unknown.

Regarding the study as a whole: The authors confirmed in vitro that a few CMV-associated chains were specific for CMV antigens. Rare TCR sequences dominated, though some public TCRs recurred in many donors. The listing of 150 to 200 TCR beta chains classed them as cytomegalovirus-associated.

V was clipped by 0 bases and J by 3 bases; unmatched bases: 12. CDR1 is PRHDT and CDR2 is FYEKMQ in the germline V gene (reference sequence). The CDR3 length is 19 residues. Data came from immunoSEQ multiplex PCR; TCRdb stores just in-frame clones and leaves some out. The sample shows some 140,000 clones, about 80% of them seen only once. The chain links TRBV13 to TRBJ2-5, with TRBD2 matching 11 bases. The origin of this receptor is a man aged 30-40 years in good health and CMV-seropositive. Specimen: PBMCs. This chain's CDR3 is CASSLGHGSGGASEETQYF. CDR3 DNA: TGTGCCAGCAGCTTAGGTCATGGTAGCGGGGGGGCCTCGGAAGAGACCCAGTACTTC.